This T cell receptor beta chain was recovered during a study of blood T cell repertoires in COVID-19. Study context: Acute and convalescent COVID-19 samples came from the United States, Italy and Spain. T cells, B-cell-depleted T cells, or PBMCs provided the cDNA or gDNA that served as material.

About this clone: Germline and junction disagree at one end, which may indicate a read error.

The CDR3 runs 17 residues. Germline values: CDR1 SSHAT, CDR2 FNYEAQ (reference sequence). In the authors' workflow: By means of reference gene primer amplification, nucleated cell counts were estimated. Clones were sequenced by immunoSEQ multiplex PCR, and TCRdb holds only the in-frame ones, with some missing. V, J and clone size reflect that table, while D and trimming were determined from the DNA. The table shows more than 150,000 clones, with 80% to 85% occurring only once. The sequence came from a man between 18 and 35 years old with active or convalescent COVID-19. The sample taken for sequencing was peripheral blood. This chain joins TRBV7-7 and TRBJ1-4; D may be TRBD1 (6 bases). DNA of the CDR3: TGTGCTAGCAGCCCATCTTTCAGGGGCGAAGACAATGAAAAACTGTTTTTT. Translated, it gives CASSPSFRGEDNEKLFF.